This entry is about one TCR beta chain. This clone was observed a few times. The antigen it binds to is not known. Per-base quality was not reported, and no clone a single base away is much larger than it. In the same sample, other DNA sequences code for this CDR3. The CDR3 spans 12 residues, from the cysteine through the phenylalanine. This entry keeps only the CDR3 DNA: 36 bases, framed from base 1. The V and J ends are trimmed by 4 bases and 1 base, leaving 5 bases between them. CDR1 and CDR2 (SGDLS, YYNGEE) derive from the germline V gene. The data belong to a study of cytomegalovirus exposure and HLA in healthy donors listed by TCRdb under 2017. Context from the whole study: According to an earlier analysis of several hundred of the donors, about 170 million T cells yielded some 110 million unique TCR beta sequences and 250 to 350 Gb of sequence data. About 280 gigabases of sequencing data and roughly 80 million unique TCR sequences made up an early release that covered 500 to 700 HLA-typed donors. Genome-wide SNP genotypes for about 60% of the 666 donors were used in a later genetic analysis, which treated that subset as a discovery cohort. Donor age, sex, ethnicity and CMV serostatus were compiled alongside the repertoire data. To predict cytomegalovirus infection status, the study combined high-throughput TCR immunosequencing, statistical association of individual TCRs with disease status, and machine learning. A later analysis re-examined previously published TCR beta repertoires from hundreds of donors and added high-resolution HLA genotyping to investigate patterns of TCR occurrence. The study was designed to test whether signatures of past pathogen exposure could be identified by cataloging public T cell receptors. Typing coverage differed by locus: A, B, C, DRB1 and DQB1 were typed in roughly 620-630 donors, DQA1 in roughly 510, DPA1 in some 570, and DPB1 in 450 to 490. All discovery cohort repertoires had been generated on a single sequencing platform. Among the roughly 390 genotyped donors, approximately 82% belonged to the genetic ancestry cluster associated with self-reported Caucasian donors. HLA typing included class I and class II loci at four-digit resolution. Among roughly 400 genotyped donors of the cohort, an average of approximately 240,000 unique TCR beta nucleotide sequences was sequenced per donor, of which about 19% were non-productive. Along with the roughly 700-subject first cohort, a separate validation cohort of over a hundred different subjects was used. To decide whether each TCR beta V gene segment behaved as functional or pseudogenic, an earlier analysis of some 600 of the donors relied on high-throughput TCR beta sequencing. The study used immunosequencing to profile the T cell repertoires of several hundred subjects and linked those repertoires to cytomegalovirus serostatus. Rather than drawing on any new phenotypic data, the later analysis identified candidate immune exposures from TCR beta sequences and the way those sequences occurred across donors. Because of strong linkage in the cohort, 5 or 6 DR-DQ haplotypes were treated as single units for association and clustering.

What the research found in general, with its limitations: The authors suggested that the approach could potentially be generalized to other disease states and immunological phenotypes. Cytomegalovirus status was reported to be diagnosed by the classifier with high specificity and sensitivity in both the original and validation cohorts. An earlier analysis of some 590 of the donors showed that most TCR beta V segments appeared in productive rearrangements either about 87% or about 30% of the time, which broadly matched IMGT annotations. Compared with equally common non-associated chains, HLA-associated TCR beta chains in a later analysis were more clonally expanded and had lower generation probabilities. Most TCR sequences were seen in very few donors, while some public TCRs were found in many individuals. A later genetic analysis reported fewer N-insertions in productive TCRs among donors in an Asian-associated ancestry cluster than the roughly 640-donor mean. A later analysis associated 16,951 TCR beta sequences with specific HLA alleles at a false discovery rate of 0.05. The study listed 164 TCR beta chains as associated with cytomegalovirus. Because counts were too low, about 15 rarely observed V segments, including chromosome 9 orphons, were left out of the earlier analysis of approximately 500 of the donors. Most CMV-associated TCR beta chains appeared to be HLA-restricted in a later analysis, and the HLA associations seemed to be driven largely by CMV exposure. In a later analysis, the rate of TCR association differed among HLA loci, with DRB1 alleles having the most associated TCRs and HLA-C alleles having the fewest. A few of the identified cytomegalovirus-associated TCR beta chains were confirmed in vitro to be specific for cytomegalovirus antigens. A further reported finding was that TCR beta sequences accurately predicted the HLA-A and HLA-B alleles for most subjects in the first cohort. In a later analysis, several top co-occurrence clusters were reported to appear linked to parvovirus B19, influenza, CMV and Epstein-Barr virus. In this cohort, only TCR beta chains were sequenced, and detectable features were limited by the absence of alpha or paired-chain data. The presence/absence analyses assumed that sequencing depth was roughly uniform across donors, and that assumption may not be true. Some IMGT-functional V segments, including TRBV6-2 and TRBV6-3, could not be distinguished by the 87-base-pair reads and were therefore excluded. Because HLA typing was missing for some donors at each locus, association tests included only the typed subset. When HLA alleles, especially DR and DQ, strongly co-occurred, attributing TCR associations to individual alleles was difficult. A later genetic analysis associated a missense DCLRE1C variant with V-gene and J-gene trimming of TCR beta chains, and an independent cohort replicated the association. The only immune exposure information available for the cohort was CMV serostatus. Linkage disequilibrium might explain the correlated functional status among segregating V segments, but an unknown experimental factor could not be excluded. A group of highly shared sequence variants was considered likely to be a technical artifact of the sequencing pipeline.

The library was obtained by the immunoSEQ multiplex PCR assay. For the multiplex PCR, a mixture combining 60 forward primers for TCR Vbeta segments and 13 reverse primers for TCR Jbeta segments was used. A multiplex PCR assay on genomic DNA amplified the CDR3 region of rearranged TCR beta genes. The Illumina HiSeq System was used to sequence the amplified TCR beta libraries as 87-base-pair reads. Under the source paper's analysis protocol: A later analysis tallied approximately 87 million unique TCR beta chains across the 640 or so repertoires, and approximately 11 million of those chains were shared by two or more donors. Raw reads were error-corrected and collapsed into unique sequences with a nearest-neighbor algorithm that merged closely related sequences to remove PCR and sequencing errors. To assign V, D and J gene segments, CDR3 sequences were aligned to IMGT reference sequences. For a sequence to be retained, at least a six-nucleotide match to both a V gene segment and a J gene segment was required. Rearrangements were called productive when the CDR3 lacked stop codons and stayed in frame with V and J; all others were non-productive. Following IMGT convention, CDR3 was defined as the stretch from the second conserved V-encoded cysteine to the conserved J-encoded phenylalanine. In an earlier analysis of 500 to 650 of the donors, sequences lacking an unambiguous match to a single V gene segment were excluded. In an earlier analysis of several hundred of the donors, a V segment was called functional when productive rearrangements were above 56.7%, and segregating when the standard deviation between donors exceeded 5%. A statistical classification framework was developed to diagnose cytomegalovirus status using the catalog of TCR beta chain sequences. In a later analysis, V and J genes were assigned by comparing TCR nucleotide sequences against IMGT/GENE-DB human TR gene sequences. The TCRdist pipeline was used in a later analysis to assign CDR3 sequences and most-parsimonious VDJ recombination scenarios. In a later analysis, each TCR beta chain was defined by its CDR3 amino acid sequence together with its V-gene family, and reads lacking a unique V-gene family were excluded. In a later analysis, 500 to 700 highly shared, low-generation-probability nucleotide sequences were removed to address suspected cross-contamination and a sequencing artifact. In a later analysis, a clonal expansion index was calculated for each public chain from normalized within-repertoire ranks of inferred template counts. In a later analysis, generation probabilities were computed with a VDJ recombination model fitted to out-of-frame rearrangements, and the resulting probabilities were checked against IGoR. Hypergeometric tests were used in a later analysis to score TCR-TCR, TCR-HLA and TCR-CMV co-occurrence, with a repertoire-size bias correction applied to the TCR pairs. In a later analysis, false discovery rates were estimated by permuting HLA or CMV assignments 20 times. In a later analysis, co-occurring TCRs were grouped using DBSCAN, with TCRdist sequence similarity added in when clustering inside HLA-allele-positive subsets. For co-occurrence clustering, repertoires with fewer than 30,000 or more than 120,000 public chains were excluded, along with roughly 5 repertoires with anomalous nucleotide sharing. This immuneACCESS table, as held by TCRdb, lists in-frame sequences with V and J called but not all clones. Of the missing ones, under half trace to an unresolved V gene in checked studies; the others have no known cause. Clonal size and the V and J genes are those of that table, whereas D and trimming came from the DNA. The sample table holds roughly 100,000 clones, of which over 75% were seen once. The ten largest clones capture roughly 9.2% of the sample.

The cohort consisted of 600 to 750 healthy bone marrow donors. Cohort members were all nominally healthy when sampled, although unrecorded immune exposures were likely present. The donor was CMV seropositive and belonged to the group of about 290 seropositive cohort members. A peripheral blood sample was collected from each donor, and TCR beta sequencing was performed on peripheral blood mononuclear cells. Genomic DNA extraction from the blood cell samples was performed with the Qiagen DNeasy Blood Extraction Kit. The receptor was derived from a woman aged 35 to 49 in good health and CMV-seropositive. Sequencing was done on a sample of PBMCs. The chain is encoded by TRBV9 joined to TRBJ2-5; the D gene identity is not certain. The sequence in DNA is TGTGCCAGCAGCCGGTCCCAAGAGACCCAGTACTTC. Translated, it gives CASSRSQETQYF.